A selection of T cell receptor beta chains follows, all from one sample in a study of T-cell reconstitution after alpha-beta-depleted transplantation in children. TCRdb re-called the PCR reads through MiXCR, storing one row per CDR3 protein. The sample lists almost 250,000 distinct CDR3 sequences; 20% to 30% were seen once. Sequencing was performed on PBMCs, taken before TCRalphabeta/CD19-depleted stem cell transplant. The receptors were sampled from a girl aged 2-15 years with Fanconi anemia, due to receive a stem cell transplant. The CDR3 runs from the conserved cysteine through the conserved F or W. Each record gives: V gene, clone size, D gene, J gene, CDR3 protein, CDR3 DNA. D genes are given only for firm matches. For some rows the clone size is stated as once, few or many, or as a class when expanded; others skip it.

V: TRBV7-9
size: many
D: TRBD2
J: TRBJ2-1
CDR3: CASILAGSPGNEQFF
DNA: TGTGCCAGCATCTTAGCGGGAAGCCCCGGGAATGAGCAGTTCTTC

V: TRBV4-2
size: many
D: TRBD1
J: TRBJ2-7
CDR3: CASSQPGTGVSYEQYF
DNA: TGTGCCAGCAGCCAGCCCGGGACAGGGGTATCCTACGAGCAGTACTTC

V: TRBV18
size: -
D: TRBD1
J: TRBJ2-7
CDR3: CASSQHDGQGYEQYF
DNA: TGTGCCAGCTCGCAGCATGACGGACAGGGCTACGAGCAGTACTTC

V: TRBV5-6
size: once
D: TRBD1
J: TRBJ2-7
CDR3: CASSLNLDRVEEQYF
DNA: TGTGCCAGCAGCTTGAATTTGGACAGGGTCGAGGAGCAGTACTTC

V: TRBV20-1
size: -
D: TRBD2
J: TRBJ2-7
CDR3: CSVASGSYEQYF
DNA: TGCAGTGTGGCTAGCGGGTCTTACGAGCAGTACTTC

V: TRBV29-1
size: -
D: TRBD1
J: TRBJ2-5
CDR3: CSVEINVRGQGETQYF
DNA: TGCAGCGTTGAGATAAACGTCAGGGGGCAGGGAGAGACCCAGTACTTC

V: TRBV24-1
size: many
D: TRBD2
J: TRBJ2-3
CDR3: CATSEGRGADTQYF
DNA: TGTGCCACCAGTGAAGGGAGGGGTGCAGATACGCAGTATTTT

V: TRBV20-1
size: few
D: -
J: TRBJ2-7
CDR3: CSASDPGPSPDEQYF
DNA: TGCAGTGCTAGTGATCCGGGACCAAGTCCTGACGAGCAGTACTTC

V: TRBV29-1
size: few
D: -
J: TRBJ1-1
CDR3: CSVAGRQEGTEAFF
DNA: TGCAGCGTTGCCGGTCGGCAGGAAGGCACTGAAGCTTTCTTT

V: TRBV5-6
size: -
D: TRBD2
J: TRBJ2-1
CDR3: CASSFPVTSGDYNEQFF
DNA: TGTGCCAGCAGCTTCCCCGTGACTAGCGGAGACTACAATGAGCAGTTCTTC

V: TRBV20-1
size: -
D: -
J: TRBJ2-3
CDR3: CSAKTHLWTADTQYF
DNA: TGCAGTGCTAAGACCCACCTATGGACCGCAGATACGCAGTATTTT

V: TRBV5-1
size: few
D: TRBD2
J: TRBJ2-3
CDR3: CASSLRGGSGADTQYF
DNA: TGCGCCAGCAGCTTGAGGGGCGGGAGTGGCGCAGATACGCAGTATTTT

V: TRBV7-9
size: few
D: -
J: TRBJ2-1
CDR3: CASSKSGEQFF
DNA: TGTGCCAGCAGCAAAAGCGGCGAGCAGTTCTTC

V: TRBV29-1
size: many
D: -
J: TRBJ2-7
CDR3: CSVIRDKVSYEQYF
DNA: TGCAGCGTGATCCGGGACAAAGTTTCCTACGAGCAGTACTTC

V: TRBV29-1
size: -
D: TRBD2
J: TRBJ2-2
CDR3: CSVELAGGIHTGELFF
DNA: TGCAGCGTTGAATTAGCGGGAGGCATCCACACCGGGGAGCTGTTTTTT

V: TRBV20-1
size: many
D: TRBD1
J: TRBJ2-7
CDR3: CSAFDPGQFYEQYF
DNA: TGCAGTGCCTTCGATCCGGGACAGTTCTACGAGCAGTACTTC

V: TRBV5-6
size: many
D: -
J: TRBJ1-2
CDR3: CASRGQAGLYGYTF
DNA: TGTGCCAGCAGGGGCCAGGCAGGGCTCTATGGCTACACCTTC

V: TRBV20-1
size: few
D: TRBD1
J: TRBJ2-7
CDR3: CSAAGTGVLEQYF
DNA: TGCAGTGCCGCCGGGACAGGGGTCCTGGAGCAGTACTTC

V: TRBV20-1
size: few
D: -
J: TRBJ1-2
CDR3: CSVRTLRGANYGYTF
DNA: TGCAGTGTCCGGACATTAAGAGGGGCTAACTATGGCTACACCTTC

V: TRBV29-1
size: many
D: -
J: TRBJ2-7
CDR3: CSVGAGYYEQYF
DNA: TGCAGCGTAGGAGCAGGTTACTACGAGCAGTACTTC